This is a list of T cell receptor beta chains from one sample in a study of T cells in Graves' hyperthyroidism and ophthalmopathy. TCRdb used MiXCR to reprocess the multiplex PCR reads, holding one entry per CDR3 protein. The sample carries under 350,000 distinct CDR3 sequences, roughly 18% recorded once. Sequencing was carried out using blood. These receptors were taken from a woman between 45 and 65 years old with Graves' hyperthyroidism. The CDR3 runs from the conserved cysteine through the conserved F or W. Each record gives: clone size, D gene, V gene, J gene, CDR3 protein, CDR3 DNA. A D gene is named only where the DNA matches it firmly. The listing skips clone size in some rows; elsewhere it reads once, few, many or a size class.

>NA|NA|TRBV28|TRBJ1-5
CANSGGNNQPQHF
TGTGCCAACTCGGGGGGGAATAATCAGCCCCAGCATTTT
>few|NA|TRBV15|TRBJ1-1
CATSMEGLFTEAFF
TGTGCCACCAGCATGGAGGGATTGTTCACTGAAGCTTTCTTT
>many|NA|TRBV20-1|TRBJ2-7
CSASIEGVSYEQYF
TGCAGTGCTAGTATTGAGGGGGTCTCCTACGAGCAGTACTTC
>many|NA|TRBV6-2/TRBV6-3|TRBJ1-6
CASSSGGSKWNSPLHF
TGTGCCAGCAGTTCGGGGGGATCGAAGTGGAATTCACCCCTCCACTTT
>NA|NA|TRBV19|TRBJ2-2
CASSISTTGELFF
TGTGCCAGTAGTATAAGTACCACCGGGGAGCTGTTTTTT
>NA|TRBD1|TRBV20-1|TRBJ2-1
CSARDWVETGLYNEQFF
TGCAGTGCTAGAGATTGGGTTGAGACAGGGCTCTACAATGAGCAGTTCTTC
>NA|TRBD2|TRBV10-3|TRBJ2-1
CAISGGLAGISYNEQFF
TGTGCCATCAGTGGGGGACTAGCGGGGATTTCCTACAATGAGCAGTTCTTC
>once|TRBD1|TRBV29-1|TRBJ2-1
CSVFTGGAEQFF
TGCAGCGTCTTCACAGGGGGAGCTGAGCAGTTCTTC
>NA|NA|TRBV6-1|TRBJ2-2
CASRALAFGELFF
TGTGCCAGCAGGGCGCTAGCTTTCGGGGAGCTGTTTTTT
>NA|NA|TRBV20-1|TRBJ1-5
CSARKTGPGQPQHF
TGCAGTGCTAGGAAAACAGGGCCGGGTCAGCCCCAGCATTTT
>many|NA|TRBV27|TRBJ1-1
CASRPPRGNTEAFF
TGTGCCAGCCGACCACCCAGGGGGAACACTGAAGCTTTCTTT
>NA|NA|TRBV19|TRBJ2-3
CASTLGRSTDTQYF
TGTGCCAGTACTTTAGGACGGAGCACAGATACGCAGTATTTT
>few|NA|TRBV14|TRBJ2-5
CASSQRWETQYF
TGTGCCAGCAGCCAACGTTGGGAGACCCAGTACTTC
>few|NA|TRBV6-1|TRBJ2-1
CASSPALSFEQFF
TGTGCCAGCTCCCCGGCACTCAGCTTTGAGCAGTTCTTC
>many|NA|TRBV15|TRBJ2-5
CATSRPGLYETQYF
TGTGCCACCAGCAGGCCGGGACTGTATGAGACCCAGTACTTC
>NA|NA|TRBV5-1|TRBJ1-1
CASSLSPGEVEAFF
TGCGCCAGCAGCTTGTCGCCTGGAGAAGTTGAAGCTTTCTTT
>many|NA|TRBV3-1|TRBJ2-7
CASSQAWTDVYEQYF
TGTGCCAGCAGCCAAGCCTGGACAGACGTATACGAGCAGTACTTC
>many|NA|TRBV5-1|TRBJ1-1
CASSLDRVNTEAFF
TGCGCCAGCAGCTTGGACAGGGTGAACACTGAAGCTTTCTTT
>NA|NA|TRBV7-9|TRBJ2-3
CASSLGAGLTDTQYF
TGTGCCAGCAGCTTAGGGGCGGGGTTGACAGATACGCAGTATTTT
>many|NA|TRBV11-2|TRBJ2-1
CASSLTANNEQFF
TGTGCCAGCAGCCTGACTGCGAACAATGAGCAGTTCTTC
>few|NA|TRBV11-3|TRBJ1-3
CASSSTSGNTIYF
TGTGCCAGCAGCTCGACCTCTGGAAACACCATATATTTT
>many|TRBD2|TRBV6-1|TRBJ2-5
CASSRGLAGVETQYF
TGTGCCAGCAGCCGCGGACTAGCGGGGGTGGAGACCCAGTACTTC
>many|NA|TRBV7-8|TRBJ2-3
CASSLYTGTDTQYF
TGTGCCAGCAGCCTCTATACCGGCACAGATACGCAGTATTTT
>NA|TRBD2|TRBV7-3|TRBJ2-3
CASSATSGAADTQYF
TGTGCCAGCAGCGCGACTAGCGGGGCTGCAGATACGCAGTATTTT
>NA|TRBD1|TRBV19|TRBJ2-7
CASSFGTAYEQYF
TGTGCCAGTAGTTTTGGGACAGCCTACGAGCAGTACTTC
>few|TRBD2|TRBV6-2/TRBV6-3|TRBJ2-1
CASSSGGRGASGFNEQFF
TGTGCCAGCAGTAGTGGGGGTCGCGGAGCTAGCGGCTTCAATGAGCAGTTCTTC
>NA|TRBD1|TRBV6-1|TRBJ1-6
CASSPGQGNNSPLHF
TGTGCCAGCAGTCCCGGACAGGGTAATAATTCACCCCTCCACTTT
>few|TRBD2|TRBV20-1|TRBJ2-1
CSAKAGLAVPSHEQFF
TGCAGTGCTAAGGCGGGACTAGCGGTCCCGAGCCATGAGCAGTTCTTC
>NA|NA|TRBV28|TRBJ1-1
CASMSLLNTEAFF
TGTGCCAGCATGAGCCTACTGAACACTGAAGCTTTCTTT
>NA|NA|TRBV12-3/TRBV12-4|TRBJ2-3
CASWDQGRDTQYF
TGTGCCAGCTGGGACCAAGGTAGAGATACGCAGTATTTT
>NA|TRBD1|TRBV27|TRBJ2-5
CASSSGTAYQETQYF
TGTGCCAGCAGTTCCGGGACAGCGTACCAAGAGACCCAGTACTTC
>few|TRBD1|TRBV19|TRBJ1-3
CASSIDLWDSRSGNTIYF
TGTGCCAGTAGTATAGATCTATGGGACAGCCGATCGGGAAACACCATATATTTT
>NA|TRBD1|TRBV29-1|TRBJ2-7
CSVERQGAPYEQYF
TGCAGCGTTGAACGACAGGGGGCCCCCTACGAGCAGTACTTC
>few|NA|TRBV2|TRBJ1-1
CASSDISEAFF
TGTGCCAGCAGTGACATCTCTGAAGCTTTCTTT
>once|NA|TRBV7-3|TRBJ2-1
CASRRGDRWGEQFF
TGTGCCAGCAGACGCGGGGACAGATGGGGTGAGCAGTTCTTC
>many|NA|TRBV7-2|TRBJ2-3
CASSLHQMVDTQYF
TGTGCCAGCAGCCTCCACCAAATGGTAGATACGCAGTATTTT
>NA|TRBD1|TRBV19|TRBJ2-5
CASSSKDRAKTQYF
TGTGCCAGTAGTTCGAAGGACAGGGCGAAGACCCAGTACTTC
>few|NA|TRBV18|TRBJ2-2
CASSPGVLSNTGELFF
TGTGCCAGCTCACCAGGGGTCCTCTCGAACACCGGGGAGCTGTTTTTT
>many|NA|TRBV12-3/TRBV12-4|TRBJ2-2
CASTHPGLSGELFF
TGTGCCAGCACCCATCCAGGACTTTCCGGGGAGCTGTTTTTT
>NA|NA|TRBV4-1|TRBJ1-4
CASSQAGNNEKLFF
TGCGCCAGCAGCCAAGCCGGAAATAATGAAAAACTGTTTTTT
>few|NA|TRBV7-2|TRBJ1-6
CASSPRQAANNSPLHF
TGTGCCAGCAGCCCCCGCCAGGCAGCTAATAATTCACCCCTCCACTTT
>many|TRBD2|TRBV18|TRBJ2-2
CASSRPGLANTGELFF
TGTGCCAGCTCACGCCCGGGACTAGCGAACACCGGGGAGCTGTTTTTT
>many|TRBD1|TRBV2|TRBJ2-7
CAISPAVGQGTHEQYF
TGTGCCATCAGCCCCGCAGTCGGACAGGGGACACACGAGCAGTACTTC
>NA|TRBD2|TRBV9|TRBJ2-3
CASSPKYGGGAFGDTQYF
TGTGCCAGCAGCCCCAAGTACGGCGGGGGGGCATTCGGAGATACGCAGTATTTT
>once|NA|TRBV19|TRBJ2-3
CASSTGYHTDTQYF
TGTGCCAGCTCAACAGGGTACCACACAGATACGCAGTATTTT
>NA|TRBD1|TRBV5-1|TRBJ2-5
CASSSTGTGGGETQYF
TGCGCCAGCAGCTCAACCGGGACAGGGGGCGGAGAGACCCAGTACTTC
>NA|TRBD1|TRBV29-1|TRBJ2-7
CSVWDSGSYEQYF
TGCAGCGTCTGGGACAGCGGATCCTACGAGCAGTACTTC
>many|NA|TRBV2|TRBJ2-1
CASSEATYRISSYNEQFF
TGTGCCAGCAGTGAAGCGACCTACCGTATTAGCTCCTACAATGAGCAGTTCTTC
>few|NA|TRBV3-1|TRBJ2-3
CASSQLGPDTQYF
TGTGCCAGCAGCCAATTGGGTCCGGATACGCAGTATTTT
>many|TRBD1|TRBV12-3/TRBV12-4|TRBJ2-7
CASSHTGVVYEQYF
TGTGCCAGCAGTCATACAGGGGTCGTCTACGAGCAGTACTTC
>once|NA|TRBV6-5|TRBJ2-2
CASSSTPTGELFF
TGTGCCAGCAGTTCGACACCGACCGGGGAGCTGTTTTTT
>NA|NA|TRBV7-8|TRBJ1-1
CASSLAGLGAFF
TGTGCCAGCAGCTTAGCGGGGCTGGGGGCTTTCTTT
>few|TRBD1|TRBV10-3|TRBJ1-2
CAIPEGAYGYTF
TGTGCCATTCCAGAGGGGGCTTATGGCTACACCTTC
>NA|TRBD1|TRBV5-6|TRBJ2-5
CASSRPDRQETQYF
TGTGCCAGCAGTCGCCCGGACAGGCAAGAGACCCAGTACTTC
>many|NA|TRBV11-3|TRBJ2-2
CASSLDPSLANTGELFF
TGTGCCAGCAGCTTAGATCCGAGCCTAGCGAACACCGGGGAGCTGTTTTTT